These 19 T cell receptor beta chains originate from one sample sequenced in a study of a mutant IDH1 vaccine in newly diagnosed glioma. The antigens for these receptors are not known. Here immunoSEQ multiplex PCR was the method, and the copy in TCRdb shows in-frame clones only, minus some. The data hold tens of thousands of clones, with around 80% observed a single time. Time point of the sample: week 23, last vaccination. Alongside topical imiquimod, each dose of vaccine comprised 300 ug of mutant IDH1 20-mer peptide. This specimen was PBMCs, taken from a glioma patient whose treatment included an IDH1 peptide vaccine. The origin of the receptors is a woman between 40 and 55 years old with glioma. Some clones in this sample may be carry-over from other donors' samples.

The V gene is TRBV10-3, the J gene TRBJ2-6; TRBD1 matches 9 bases. The CDR3 runs 18 residues. V shed 6 bases and J 0 bases; nucleotides not matched to a gene: 9. Germline assignment: CDR1 ENHRY and CDR2 SYGVKD. DNA of the CDR3: TGTGCCATCAGCTACGGACAGGGGATATCCTCTGGGGCCAACGTCCTGACTTTC. Translated: CAISYGQGISSGANVLTF.

The chain links TRBV19 to TRBJ2-2; 7 nucleotides match TRBD1. Looked up from germline, CDR1 is LNHDA and CDR2 is SQIVND (reference sequence). Trimming at V came to 2 bases and at J to 6 bases, leaving 6 bases not matched to a gene. The CDR3 extends over 15 amino acids. The CDR3 nucleotides are TGTGCCAGTAGTATACCCGACAGGGATGCCGGGGAGCTGTTTTTT. This codes for CASSIPDRDAGELFF.

The V and J genes are TRBV7-8 and TRBJ1-1; 7 bases are a match to TRBD1. V trimming: 4 bases; J trimming: 2 bases; junction bases outside the gene matches: 4. CDR3 length: 14 residues. The germline V gene encodes CDR1 SGHVS and CDR2 FQNEAQ. The CDR3, as DNA: TGTGCCAGCAGCTCGTACAGGGGAAACACTGAAGCTTTCTTT. This translates into CASSSYRGNTEAFF.

The genes are TRBV4-3 and TRBJ2-1, with unresolved D. Germline CDR1 is LGHNA and CDR2 is YSLEER. The CDR3 is 14 amino acids. V was clipped by 0 bases and J by 9 bases, with 12 bases between them. CDR3 DNA: TGCGCCAGCAGCCAAGATTTAAGGACGGGTGAGCAGTTCTTC. This codes for CASSQDLRTGEQFF.

V usage is TRBV5-1 and J usage is TRBJ2-3; 7 bases line up with TRBD2. With V trimmed by 5 bases and J by 6 bases, 18 bases remained unmatched. The CDR3 consists of 17 residues. The V gene's germline CDR1 is SGHRS and CDR2 YFSETQ. The CDR3 coding sequence is TGCGCCAGCAGAGAGGTTGGAGCGGGGTCTCTTAGGGATACGCAGTATTTT. This encodes CASREVGAGSLRDTQYF.

The genes are TRBV7-9 and TRBJ2-3; TRBD2 aligns across 8 bases. V lost 8 bases to trimming and J lost 1 base; unmatched junction nucleotides: 8. There are 15 residues in the CDR3. In germline, CDR1 is SEHNR, CDR2 FQNEAQ (reference sequence). CDR3 residues: CASASTAGGTDTQYF. CDR3 nucleotide sequence: TGTGCCAGCGCTTCCACAGCGGGAGGCACAGATACGCAGTATTTT.

This chain uses TRBV6-5 with TRBJ2-7, with 9 bases identical to TRBD1. The CDR3 consists of 13 residues. In germline, CDR1 is MNHEY, CDR2 SVGAGI. The ends lost 8 bases at V and 1 base at J; junction bases unmatched: 3. The CDR3 here is CASADRGSYEQYF. CDR3 bases: TGTGCCAGCGCGGACAGGGGTTCCTACGAGCAGTACTTC.

V and J are TRBV5-6 and TRBJ2-7, with no clear D. With 1 base removed from V and 0 bases from J, the gap between germline ends came to 2 bases. CDR1 and CDR2 from the germline V gene are SGHDT and YYEEEE. The CDR3 is 12 residues long. Written as DNA, the CDR3 is TGTGCCAGCAGCTTGAGCTCCTACGAGCAGTACTTC. Amino acid sequence: CASSLSSYEQYF. The full variable domain, in which reference TRBV5-6 and TRBJ2-7 provide the parts outside the CDR3, is DAGVTQSPTHLIKTRGQQVTLRCSPKSGHDTVSWYQQALGQGPQFIFQYYEEEERQRGNFPDRFSGHQFPNYSSELNVNALLLGDSALYLCASSLSSYEQYFGPGTRLTVT.

The chain uses TRBV18 and TRBJ1-6; 8 nucleotides align to TRBD1. Germline V CDR1 and CDR2: KGHSH, LQKENI. The CDR3 is 15 residues long. Trimming cost V 3 bases and J 10 bases; bases outside gene matches: 8. The CDR3 bases are TGTGCCAGCTCACCGGACAGGGAAGGTTACTCACCCCTCCACTTT. The encoded protein is CASSPDREGYSPLHF. Together with reference TRBV18 and TRBJ1-6, the CDR3 gives the full variable domain: NAGVMQNPRHLVRRRGQEARLRCSPMKGHSHVYWYRQLPEEGLKFMVYLQKENIIDESGMPKERFSAEFPKEGPSILRIQQVVRGDSAAYFCASSPDREGYSPLHFGNGTRLTVT.

The J gene is TRBJ2-7, the V gene TRBV6-5, with D possibly matching TRBD2 (6 bases). Trimming cost V 8 bases and J 3 bases, with 14 bases left between them. The CDR3 totals 13 residues. Germline V CDR1 and CDR2: MNHEY, SVGAGI. CDR3 nucleotides: TGTGCCAGCTTGGGGCAGGGAGGCTACGAGCAGTACTTC. Its protein is CASLGQGGYEQYF.

This sequence joins TRBV6-5 and TRBJ2-1; 8 nucleotides match TRBD2. The CDR3 has 14 amino acids. Germline values: CDR1 MNHEY, CDR2 SVGAGI. V shed 2 bases and J 4 bases; nucleotides not matched to a gene: 1. In nucleotides, the CDR3 is TGTGCCAGCAGTTACGCTAGCGGGTACAATGAGCAGTTCTTC. Translating it yields CASSYASGYNEQFF.

The genes are TRBV7-9 and TRBJ1-4, with D perhaps TRBD1 (5 bases). This CDR3 has 15 amino acids. CDR1 and CDR2 (germline): SEHNR, FQNEAQ (reference sequence). The ends were cut back, 6 bases at V and 3 bases at J, with 14 bases in the middle. The CDR3 DNA reads TGTGCCAGCAGACCCCCGGGGCGCCCTAATGAAAAACTGTTTTTT. Encoded protein: CASRPPGRPNEKLFF.

There are a few counts of this clone. J is TRBJ1-1 and V is TRBV7-9; D gene ambiguous. The CDR3 runs 11 residues. Germline values: CDR1 SEHNR, CDR2 FQNEAQ (reference sequence). V was shortened by 4 bases and J by 4 bases, with 4 bases between the two germline ends. In DNA form, the CDR3 reads TGTGCCAGCAGCTATATCACTGAAGCTTTCTTT. Encoded protein: CASSYITEAFF. Supplemented by reference TRBV7-9 and TRBJ1-1, the full variable domain reads DTGVSQNPRHKITKRGQNVTFRCDPISEHNRLYWYRQTLGQGPEFLTYFQNEAQLEKSRLLSDRFSAERPKGSFSTLEIQRTEQGDSAMYLCASSYITEAFFGQGTRLTVV.

The chain joins TRBV7-9 to TRBJ1-6; D is perhaps TRBD1 (5 bases). CDR1 and CDR2 from the germline V gene are SEHNR and FQNEAQ (reference sequence). CDR3 length: 14 residues. V shed 5 bases and J shed 14 bases, with 19 bases lying between them. The CDR3: CASSLALGGNALHF. In nucleotides, the CDR3 is TGTGCCAGCAGCCTCGCTTTGGGGGGGAACGCCCTCCACTTT.

With regard to this clone: Its ends do not fully match the called genes, so a read error is possible. The chain recombines TRBV6-6 with TRBJ1-5; perhaps TRBD1 as D (5 bases). The CDR3 length is 15 residues. Germline CDR1 MNHNY, CDR2 SVGAGI (reference sequence). The CDR3 loop is CAGSRQSQGNQPQHF. CDR3 in DNA: TGTGCCGGCAGCCGACAGAGTCAGGGCAATCAGCCCCAGCATTTT.

This chain uses TRBV7-2 with TRBJ2-3, with TRBD1 identical over 8 bases. The length of the CDR3 is 15 residues. Germline V lookup: CDR1 SGHTA, CDR2 FQGNSA. The V gene end was trimmed by 10 bases and the J gene end by 2 bases; junction bases not matched to a gene: 11. The CDR3 is CATLDRGATTDTQYF. CDR3 coding DNA: TGTGCCACCTTAGACAGGGGCGCAACCACAGATACGCAGTATTTT.

The J gene is TRBJ1-1, the V gene TRBV19; D is ambiguous. CDR1 LNHDA and CDR2 SQIVND come from the germline V gene (reference sequence). The V gene lost 0 bases and the J gene lost 1 base, with 3 bases spanning the gap. The CDR3 extends over 13 amino acids. CDR3 loop: CASSIEPNTEAFF. The CDR3 DNA is TGTGCCAGTAGTATAGAGCCGAACACTGAAGCTTTCTTT.

Of note for this clone: Mismatch with germline at one junction end may stem from a read error. J is TRBJ1-4 and V is TRBV11-2; 8 bases match TRBD1. Germline V gene lookup returns CDR1 SGHAT and CDR2 FQNNGV. The CDR3 contains 15 residues. CDR3 region: CASSIDRGTNEKLFF. The CDR3 coding sequence is TGTGCCAGCAGCATAGACAGGGGCACTAATGAAAAACTGTTTTTT.

The chain joins TRBV18 to TRBJ2-5, with D perhaps matching TRBD2 (5 bases). V gave up 3 bases and J gave up 4 bases, with 15 bases separating them. The CDR3 is made up of 15 amino acids. Germline V CDR1 and CDR2: KGHSH, LQKENI. CDR3 in DNA: TGTGCCAGCTCACCCCCTTCCAGAGAGGGAGAGACCCAGTACTTC. The encoded protein is CASSPPSREGETQYF.